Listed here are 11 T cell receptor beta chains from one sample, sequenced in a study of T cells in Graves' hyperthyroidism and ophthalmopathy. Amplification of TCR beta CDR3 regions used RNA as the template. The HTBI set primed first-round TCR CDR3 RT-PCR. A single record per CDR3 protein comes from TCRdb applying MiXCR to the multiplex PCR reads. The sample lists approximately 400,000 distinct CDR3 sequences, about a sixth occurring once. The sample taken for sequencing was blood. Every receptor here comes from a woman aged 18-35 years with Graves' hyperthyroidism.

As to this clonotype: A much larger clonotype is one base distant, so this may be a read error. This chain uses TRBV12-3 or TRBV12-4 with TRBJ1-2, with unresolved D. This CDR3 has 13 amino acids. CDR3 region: CATSFNPNYGYTF. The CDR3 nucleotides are TGTGCCACCAGTTTTAACCCAAACTATGGCTACACCTTC.

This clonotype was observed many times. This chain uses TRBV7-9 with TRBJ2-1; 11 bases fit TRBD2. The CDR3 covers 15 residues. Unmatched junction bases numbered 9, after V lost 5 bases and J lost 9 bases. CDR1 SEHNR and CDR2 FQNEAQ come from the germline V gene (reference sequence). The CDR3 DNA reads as TGTGCCAGCAGCAAGCTGGGGACTAGCGGTCCTGAGCAGTTCTTC. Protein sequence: CASSKLGTSGPEQFF.

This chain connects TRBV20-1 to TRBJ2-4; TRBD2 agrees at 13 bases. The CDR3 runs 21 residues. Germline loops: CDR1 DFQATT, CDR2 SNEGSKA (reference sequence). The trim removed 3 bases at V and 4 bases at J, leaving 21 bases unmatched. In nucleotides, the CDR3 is TGCAGTGCTAGGACTTATCTGACAGGGTCCGGGACTAGCGGGATGAAAAACATTCAGTACTTC. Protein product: CSARTYLTGSGTSGMKNIQYF.

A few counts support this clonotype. The CDR3 DNA follows: TGTGCCAGTAGTATAGGAGGGGACACGACGAAACAGTACTTC. The encoded protein is CASSIGGDTTKQYF. The gene calls are TRBV19 and TRBJ2-5; possibly TRBD1 for D (6 bases). The CDR3 covers 14 residues. Per germline, CDR1 LNHDA and CDR2 SQIVND (reference sequence). The germline V and J ends were trimmed by 1 base and 11 bases, with 17 bases remaining between them.

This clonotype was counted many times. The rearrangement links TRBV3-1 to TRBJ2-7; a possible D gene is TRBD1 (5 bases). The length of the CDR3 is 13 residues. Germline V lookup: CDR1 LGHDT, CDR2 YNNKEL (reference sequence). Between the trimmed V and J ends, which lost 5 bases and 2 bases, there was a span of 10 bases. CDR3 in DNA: TGTGCCAGCAGCACAGGCGAGACCTACGAGCAGTACTTC. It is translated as CASSTGETYEQYF.

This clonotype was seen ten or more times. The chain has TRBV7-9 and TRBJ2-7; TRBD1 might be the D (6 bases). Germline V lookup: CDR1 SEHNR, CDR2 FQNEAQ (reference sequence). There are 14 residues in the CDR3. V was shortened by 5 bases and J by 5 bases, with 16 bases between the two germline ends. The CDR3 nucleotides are TGTGCCAGCAGCACCCACAGGGTCACGAACGAGCAGTACTTC. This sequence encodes CASSTHRVTNEQYF. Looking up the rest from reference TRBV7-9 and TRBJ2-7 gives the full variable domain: DTGVSQNPRHKITKRGQNVTFRCDPISEHNRLYWYRQTLGQGPEFLTYFQNEAQLEKSRLLSDRFSAERPKGSFSTLEIQRTEQGDSAMYLCASSTHRVTNEQYFGPGTRLTVT.

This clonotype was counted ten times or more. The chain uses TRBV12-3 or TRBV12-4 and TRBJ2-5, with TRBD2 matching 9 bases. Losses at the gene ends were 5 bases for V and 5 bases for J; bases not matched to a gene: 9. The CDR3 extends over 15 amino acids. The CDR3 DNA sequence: TGTGCCAGCAGTCGGGGCGGGAGGGGGGTGGAGACCCAGTACTTC. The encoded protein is CASSRGGRGVETQYF.

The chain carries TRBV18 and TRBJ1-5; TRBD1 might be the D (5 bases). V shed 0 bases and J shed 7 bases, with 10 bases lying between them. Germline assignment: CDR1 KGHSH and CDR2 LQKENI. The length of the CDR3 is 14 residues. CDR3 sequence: CASSPPGAGQPQHF. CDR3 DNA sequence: TGTGCCAGCTCACCACCAGGGGCCGGACAGCCCCAGCATTTT.

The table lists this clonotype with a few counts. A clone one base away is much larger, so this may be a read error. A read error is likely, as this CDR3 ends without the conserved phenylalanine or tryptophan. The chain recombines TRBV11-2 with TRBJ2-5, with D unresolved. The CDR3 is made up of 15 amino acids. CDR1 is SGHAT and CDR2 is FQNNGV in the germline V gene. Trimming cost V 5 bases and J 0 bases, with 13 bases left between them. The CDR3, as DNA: TGTGCCAGCAGCGACCCCGGGTGGTACCAAGAGACCCAGTACCTC. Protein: CASSDPGWYQETQYL.

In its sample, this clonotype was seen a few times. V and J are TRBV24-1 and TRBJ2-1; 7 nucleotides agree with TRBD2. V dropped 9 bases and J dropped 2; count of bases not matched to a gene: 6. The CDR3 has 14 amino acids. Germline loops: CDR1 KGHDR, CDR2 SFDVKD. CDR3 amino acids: CATRREEPYNEQFF. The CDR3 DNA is TGTGCCACCCGACGGGAGGAACCCTACAATGAGCAGTTCTTC.

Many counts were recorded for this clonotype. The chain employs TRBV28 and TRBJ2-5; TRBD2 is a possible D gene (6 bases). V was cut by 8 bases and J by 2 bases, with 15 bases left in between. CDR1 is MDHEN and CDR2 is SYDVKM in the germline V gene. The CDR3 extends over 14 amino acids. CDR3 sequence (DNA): TGTGCCAGCGGAAATCGGGACTCTCAAGAGACCCAGTACTTC. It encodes CASGNRDSQETQYF.